This TCR beta chain was retrieved from a study of human T cells and chemical hapten exposure. From the RACE reads, TCRdb called clonotypes with MiXCR, one entry per CDR3 protein. The sample has 130,000 or so distinct CDR3 sequences; 9% to 10% are singletons. Germline V gene lookup returns CDR1 MNHEY and CDR2 SVGEGT. The V segment lost 2 bases and the J segment 7 bases; nucleotides outside the gene matches: 11. This CDR3 has 19 amino acids. This clonotype has ten or more counts. Sample time point: healthy volunteer bleed at 2 weeks. Unfractionated whole blood yielded total RNA. Sequencing input: whole blood. The TCR was taken from a male donor in good health. Some clones in this sample may be carry-over from other donors' samples. The chain joins TRBV6-2 or TRBV6-3 to TRBJ2-1, with TRBD2 matching 16 bases. This CDR3 is CASSYPGTSGRASRNEQFF. The CDR3 bases are TGTGCCAGCAGTTACCCCGGGACTAGCGGGAGGGCCTCGAGAAATGAGCAGTTCTTC.